Shown below are 32 T cell receptor beta chains from a single sample sequenced in a study of cytomegalovirus exposure and HLA in healthy donors. 60 Vbeta and 13 Jbeta primers were used in PCR. Clones were read by immunoSEQ multiplex PCR, and TCRdb kept only the in-frame ones, dropping some. The repertoire holds 170,000 or so clones, approximately 88% seen once, with 0.38% in the top ten. The material sequenced was PBMCs. The receptors come from a boy aged 2 to 10 in good health and CMV-seronegative.

V is TRBV5-4 and J is TRBJ2-1; the match to TRBD2 covers 8 bases. The CDR3 extends over 14 amino acids. Germline V gives CDR1 SGHNT, CDR2 YYREEE (reference sequence). The V segment lost 2 bases and the J segment 4 bases; nucleotides outside the gene matches: 2. CDR3 loop: CASSLVAGYNEQFF. The CDR3 DNA sequence: TGTGCCAGCAGCTTAGTAGCGGGGTACAATGAGCAGTTCTTC.

This sequence joins TRBV4-1 and TRBJ1-5; 8 bases line up with TRBD1. The CDR3 sequence is 15 residues long. Germline V gives CDR1 MGHRA, CDR2 YSYEKL. Unmatched junction bases numbered 10, after V lost 5 bases and J lost 7 bases. The CDR3 sequence is CASSFRTGFRQPQHF. The CDR3 nucleotides are TGCGCCAGCAGCTTCCGGACAGGGTTCAGGCAGCCCCAGCATTTT.

This sequence joins TRBV29-1 and TRBJ1-2; 8 nucleotides align to TRBD1. V shed 2 bases and J 8 bases; nucleotides not matched to a gene: 7. Germline V gene lookup returns CDR1 SQVTM and CDR2 ANQGSEA. The length of the CDR3 is 13 residues. CDR3 DNA sequence: TGCAGCGTTGAATTCCCAGGGGGCCTGGGCTACACCTTC. Protein sequence: CSVEFPGGLGYTF.

The chain combines TRBV6-6 with TRBJ2-7; TRBD2 matches at 10 bases. The CDR3 contains 15 residues. Germline trimming cut 8 bases from V and 0 bases from J; bases unmatched to any gene: 7. The germline gives CDR1 MNHNY, CDR2 SVGAGI (reference sequence). CDR3: CASGLAGGLSYEQYF. In DNA form, the CDR3 reads TGTGCCAGCGGCTTAGCGGGAGGTCTCTCCTACGAGCAGTACTTC.

This clone was observed a single time. The rearrangement joins TRBV4-1 to TRBJ1-1; D is undetermined. Trimming pared 4 bases from V and 1 base from J, leaving 13 bases between. From germline, CDR1 is MGHRA and CDR2 YSYEKL. CDR3 length: 15 amino acids. CDR3 sequence reads: CASSPLGKSNTEAFF. Written as DNA, the CDR3 is TGCGCCAGCAGCCCCCTGGGCAAATCGAACACTGAAGCTTTCTTT.

The table lists this clone with a count of one. CDR3 nucleotides: TGCAGCGTTGCGGGACAACAAGAGACCCAGTACTTC. Protein product: CSVAGQQETQYF. V is TRBV29-1 and J is TRBJ2-5; TRBD1 might be the D (6 bases). CDR3 size: 12 residues. Per the germline V gene, CDR1 is SQVTM and CDR2 is ANQGSEA. V lost 4 bases and J 2 bases, leaving 8 bases between the germline ends.

The rearrangement joins TRBV25-1 to TRBJ1-2, with D perhaps TRBD1 (6 bases). V was cut by 3 bases and J by 3 bases, with 8 bases left in between. The length of the CDR3 is 13 residues. From germline, CDR1 is MGHDK and CDR2 SYGVNS. As DNA, the CDR3 is TGTGCCAGCAGTGACGGGGGGCACTATGGCTACACCTTC. Its protein is CASSDGGHYGYTF.

This chain connects TRBV19 to TRBJ2-2; possibly TRBD1 for D (6 bases). The CDR3 has 14 amino acids. V dropped 2 bases and J dropped 3 bases, with 7 bases sitting between them. The germline V gene encodes CDR1 LNHDA and CDR2 SQIVND (reference sequence). CDR3 DNA: TGTGCCAGTAGTATAACAGGGTACACCGGGGAGCTGTTTTTT. It codes for CASSITGYTGELFF.

The V gene is TRBV29-1, the J gene TRBJ2-7, with a weak D call TRBD1 (5 bases). The V gene lost 3 bases and the J gene lost 8 bases, with 17 bases spanning the gap. The CDR3 length is 13 residues. The germline gives CDR1 SQVTM, CDR2 ANQGSEA. CDR3 sequence: CSVDPETNRQQYF. CDR3 DNA: TGCAGCGTTGATCCCGAAACCAACAGGCAGCAGTACTTC.

The chain links TRBV5-1 to TRBJ2-1, with TRBD2 matching 8 bases. With 3 bases clipped from V and 6 bases from J, the junction kept 5 bases outside the gene matches. Germline loops: CDR1 SGHRS, CDR2 YFSETQ. This CDR3 comprises 14 residues. The CDR3 is CASSSGGPGNEQFF. CDR3 in DNA: TGCGCCAGCAGCTCGGGAGGGCCGGGCAATGAGCAGTTCTTC.

The table lists this clone with a few counts. The J gene is TRBJ2-1, the V gene TRBV27, with no clear D. Germline lookup yields CDR1 MNHEY and CDR2 SMNVEV (reference sequence). Trimming pared 2 bases from V and 0 bases from J, leaving 5 bases between. The length of the CDR3 is 14 residues. CDR3 protein: CASSLPSSYNEQFF. The CDR3 region has the DNA TGTGCCAGCAGTTTACCGAGCTCCTACAATGAGCAGTTCTTC.

V and J are TRBV7-6 and TRBJ2-7; the match to TRBD2 covers 14 bases. Germline-derived CDR1 and CDR2 are SGHVS and FNYEAQ. After removal of 1 base from V and 9 bases from J, the junction contained 2 bases not matched to a gene. The CDR3 covers 14 residues. The CDR3: CASSLEGLAGVQYF. CDR3 in DNA: TGTGCCAGCAGCTTAGAGGGACTAGCGGGAGTGCAGTACTTC.

This clone was found once. The chain employs TRBV5-1 and TRBJ2-7; 8 bases align to TRBD1. The CDR3 has 15 residues. V was pared by 3 bases and J by 1 base, with 6 bases of the junction left unmatched. The germline V gene has CDR1 SGHRS and CDR2 YFSETQ. CDR3 DNA sequence: TGCGCCAGCAGCTCATCCGGGACAGGTTCCTACGAGCAGTACTTC. It yields the protein CASSSSGTGSYEQYF.

V usage is TRBV13 and J usage is TRBJ2-3; 11 bases align to TRBD2. CDR1 PRHDT and CDR2 FYEKMQ come from the germline V gene (reference sequence). The CDR3 is made up of 16 amino acids. Losses at the gene ends were 0 bases for V and 5 bases for J; bases not matched to a gene: 4. The CDR3 nucleotides are TGTGCCAGCAGCTTAGGACTAGCGGGAGAGAAAGATACGCAGTATTTT. This gives the protein CASSLGLAGEKDTQYF. The full variable domain, its missing parts supplied by reference TRBV13 and TRBJ2-3, is AAGVIQSPRHLIKEKRETATLKCYPIPRHDTVYWYQQGPGQDPQFLISFYEKMQSDKGSIPDRFSAQQFSDYHSELNMSSLELGDSALYFCASSLGLAGEKDTQYFGPGTRLTVL.

This clone showed up just once. This chain joins TRBV5-6 and TRBJ1-2; 9 bases map to TRBD1. The CDR3 sequence is 15 residues long. Germline CDR1 SGHDT, CDR2 YYEEEE. Germline trimming cut 3 bases from V and 4 bases from J; bases unmatched to any gene: 7. The CDR3 DNA is TGTGCCAGCAGCTCCGGGACAGGGTTCTCCTATGGCTACACCTTC. The encoded protein is CASSSGTGFSYGYTF.

The sample holds one count of this clone. The rearrangement links TRBV2 to TRBJ2-7, with 7 bases aligning to TRBD1. The CDR3 has 14 residues. Germline V CDR1 and CDR2: SNHLY, FYNNEI. The J segment lost 2 bases and the V segment lost 7 bases, leaving 8 bases of the junction unmatched. CDR3 sequence (DNA): TGTGCCAGCAAATCCGGGACAGCTACCTACGAGCAGTACTTC. Protein: CASKSGTATYEQYF.

This sequence joins TRBV15 and TRBJ1-2; 11 nucleotides line up with TRBD1. The CDR3 runs 16 residues. CDR1 is LNHNV and CDR2 is YYDKDF in the germline V gene (reference sequence). With V trimmed by 0 bases and J by 7 bases, 7 bases remained unmatched. The CDR3 DNA reads as TGTGCCACCAGCAGAGAGGCGGGGACAGGGGGACGTGGCTACACCTTC. Translation: CATSREAGTGGRGYTF.

The chain uses TRBV29-1 and TRBJ1-2; 10 bases are a match to TRBD1. The CDR3 length is 15 residues. Trimming cost V 5 bases and J 7 bases; bases outside gene matches: 13. CDR1 and CDR2 from the germline V gene are SQVTM and ANQGSEA. Here the CDR3 DNA reads TGCAGCGTTTCCCAAAGCAAGGGGACAGGGGCTGGCTACACCTTC. Translation gives CSVSQSKGTGAGYTF.

The V call is TRBV5-1, the J call TRBJ2-5; D perhaps matches TRBD2 (7 bases). V was clipped by 4 bases and J by 4 bases, with 20 bases between them. The CDR3 has 16 residues. Germline V gives CDR1 SGHRS, CDR2 YFSETQ. CDR3 sequence reads: CASSQGPSGEGETQYF. CDR3 DNA sequence: TGCGCCAGCAGCCAGGGGCCTAGCGGAGAGGGAGAGACCCAGTACTTC.

This clone has just one count. V and J are TRBV27 and TRBJ2-3; 9 bases line up with TRBD2. J was trimmed by 0 bases and V by 0 bases; bases with no gene match: 1. The germline gives CDR1 MNHEY, CDR2 SMNVEV (reference sequence). This CDR3 is built from 16 residues. DNA of the CDR3: TGTGCCAGCAGTTTATCTAGCGGGGGAAGCACAGATACGCAGTATTTT. This encodes CASSLSSGGSTDTQYF.

The V call is TRBV27, the J call TRBJ1-1; 7 nucleotides agree with TRBD1. The CDR3 covers 15 residues. Looked up from germline, CDR1 is MNHEY and CDR2 is SMNVEV (reference sequence). V trimming: 6 bases; J trimming: 0 bases; junction bases outside the gene matches: 7. CDR3 sequence reads: CASSSSGGMNTEAFF. In DNA form, the CDR3 reads TGTGCCAGCAGCTCCTCAGGGGGGATGAACACTGAAGCTTTCTTT.

The rearrangement uses TRBV5-4 and TRBJ2-6; TRBD1 matches at 10 bases. The CDR3 sequence is 19 residues long. The V gene's germline CDR1 is SGHNT and CDR2 YYREEE (reference sequence). Trimming took 4 bases from V and 0 from J; bases not matched to a gene: 10. The CDR3 here is CASSLGWGQGISGANVLTF. CDR3 DNA: TGTGCCAGCAGCCTGGGGTGGGGACAGGGGATCTCTGGGGCCAACGTCCTGACTTTC. Complete variable domain (other parts from reference TRBV5-4 and TRBJ2-6): ETGVTQSPTHLIKTRGQQVTLRCSSQSGHNTVSWYQQALGQGPQFIFQYYREEENGRGNFPPRFSGLQFPNYSSELNVNALELDDSALYLCASSLGWGQGISGANVLTFGAGSRLTVL.

This clone was counted only a few times. The gene calls are TRBV28 and TRBJ2-6; tentative D call: TRBD1 (6 bases). The CDR3 spans 16 residues. V gave up 5 bases and J gave up 0 bases, with 11 bases separating them. Per germline, CDR1 MDHEN and CDR2 SYDVKM. Written as DNA, the CDR3 is TGTGCCAGCAGTCTCCCAGGGGTCTCTGGGGCCAACGTCCTGACTTTC. Translation gives CASSLPGVSGANVLTF.

The chain is built from TRBV28 and TRBJ1-2, with D tentatively TRBD1 (5 bases). V lost 3 bases and J 8 bases, leaving 16 bases between the germline ends. CDR3 length equals 14 residues. CDR1 is MDHEN, CDR2 SYDVKM, per germline. The CDR3 region is CASSFDSRPRGYTF. In DNA form, the CDR3 reads TGTGCCAGCAGTTTTGACAGCCGCCCGCGGGGCTACACCTTC.

The chain recombines TRBV5-1 with TRBJ2-3, with D tentatively TRBD2 (6 bases). V lost 4 bases to trimming and J lost 3 bases, with 12 bases between them. The germline V gene encodes CDR1 SGHRS and CDR2 YFSETQ. This CDR3 is 14 amino acids long. The CDR3 sequence: CASSPGTSTDTQYF. CDR3 in DNA: TGCGCCAGCAGCCCAGGGACTTCTACAGATACGCAGTATTTT. The full variable domain, its missing parts supplied by reference TRBV5-1 and TRBJ2-3, is KAGVTQTPRYLIKTRGQQVTLSCSPISGHRSVSWYQQTPGQGLQFLFEYFSETQRNKGNFPGRFSGRQFSNSRSEMNVSTLELGDSALYLCASSPGTSTDTQYFGPGTRLTVL.

In this sample, this clone turned up once. The chain is built from TRBV9 and TRBJ2-1; a weak D match, TRBD2 (6 bases). Trimming shortened V by 4 bases and J by 3 bases, and 17 bases separated the two germline ends. Per germline, CDR1 SGDLS and CDR2 YYNGEE. The CDR3 runs to 16 residues. CDR3 residues: CASSKLTGVLYNEQFF. The CDR3 DNA is TGTGCCAGCAGCAAGCTGACGGGAGTACTCTACAATGAGCAGTTCTTC.

This clone was recorded once. The chain has TRBV4-1 and TRBJ2-7; 10 bases agree with TRBD1. This CDR3 region has 14 residues. The germline gives CDR1 MGHRA, CDR2 YSYEKL. V was pared by 6 bases and J by 2 bases, with 4 bases of the junction left unmatched. CDR3 DNA sequence: TGCGCCAGCAGTCCTGGACAGGGGGCCTACGAGCAGTACTTC. Encoded protein: CASSPGQGAYEQYF.

The chain uses TRBV6-5 and TRBJ1-1; D gene uncertain. The germline V and J ends were trimmed by 10 bases and 0 bases, with 12 bases remaining between them. Germline CDR1 and CDR2: MNHEY and SVGAGI. This CDR3 has 13 residues. The chain's CDR3 is CATRGEMNTEAFF. CDR3 DNA sequence: TGTGCCACACGCGGGGAAATGAACACTGAAGCTTTCTTT.

CDR3 DNA sequence: TGTGCCAGCAGTTTGGTATCCCCAGGGGGTTCCTACGAGCAGTACTTC. It translates to CASSLVSPGGSYEQYF. The chain couples TRBV28 to TRBJ2-7, with TRBD1 matching 7 bases. The germline CDR1 and CDR2 sequences are MDHEN and SYDVKM. The CDR3 covers 16 residues. Trimming removed 3 bases from V and 1 base from J; junction bases left unmatched: 9.

The chain links TRBV6-5 to TRBJ1-6; 8 bases match TRBD1. Germline assignment: CDR1 MNHEY and CDR2 SVGAGI. The V gene end was trimmed by 7 bases and the J gene end by 5 bases; junction bases not matched to a gene: 7. The CDR3 contains 15 residues. The CDR3 DNA sequence: TGTGCCAGCAACAGGGGGACAGAAGATAATTCACCCCTCCACTTT. Its translation: CASNRGTEDNSPLHF.

This clone was seen a single time. The junction differs from germline at one of its ends, possibly a read error. The same CDR3 is also encoded by other DNA sequences in this sample. The CDR3 region is CAWRSPTNEKLFF. The CDR3 nucleotides are TGTGCCTGGAGGAGCCCAACTAATGAAAAGCTGTTTTTT. J is TRBJ1-4 and V is TRBV30, with no clear D. The CDR3 is made up of 13 amino acids. The germline V gene encodes CDR1 GTSNPN and CDR2 SVGIG (reference sequence).

The V and J genes are TRBV27 and TRBJ1-5, with a weak D call TRBD1 (6 bases). Germline V gives CDR1 MNHEY, CDR2 SMNVEV (reference sequence). V lost 6 bases, J lost 6 bases, and 15 bases lay in between. The CDR3 runs to 14 residues. The CDR3 coding sequence is TGTGCCAGCAGCATAAACAGGGAAACTCAGCCCCAGCATTTT. It specifies CASSINRETQPQHF.